The 10 T cell receptor beta chains below all came from one sample that was sequenced in a study of naive and memory T cell subsets. Study results and limitations: Naive repertoires, especially CD8, held a few larger clonotypes, possibly memory cells re-expressing CD45RA.

Their target antigens are unknown. An equimolar mix of two oligonucleotides served as the beta constant-region primer for TRBC1 and TRBC2. Ligated cDNA was amplified by four rounds of PCR with nested alpha and beta constant-region primers and SP2. TCRdb passed the UMI-ligation and nested PCR reads through MiXCR, listing each CDR3 protein once. The repertoire has over 110,000 distinct CDR3 sequences, approximately 21% of them found once; the top ten carry about 0.63%. The sample was naive CD8+ T cells from blood. Receptors were obtained from a human donor in good health.

A few counts support this clonotype. The chain employs TRBV20-1 and TRBJ1-5; no clear D gene. With 6 bases removed from V and 1 base from J, the gap between germline ends came to 10 bases. This CDR3 is built from 13 residues. The germline gives CDR1 DFQATT, CDR2 SNEGSKA (reference sequence). CDR3 loop: CSARVGSNQPQHF. As DNA, the CDR3 is TGCAGTGCCCGGGTCGGGAGCAATCAGCCCCAGCATTTT.

This clonotype was seen a handful of times. This chain joins TRBV7-4 and TRBJ1-5; a weak D match, TRBD1 (6 bases). Germline V CDR1 and CDR2: SGHVT, SQSDAQ. The ends were cut back, 2 bases at V and 7 bases at J, with 9 bases in the middle. This CDR3 has 13 residues. The CDR3: CASSLQGRQPQHF. The CDR3 nucleotides are TGTGCCAGCAGCTTACAGGGGAGACAGCCCCAGCATTTT.

This clonotype was counted many times. The chain has TRBV27 and TRBJ2-1; TRBD2 might be the D (5 bases). The CDR3 runs 14 residues. Germline V gene sequence: CDR1 MNHEY, CDR2 SMNVEV (reference sequence). Trimming shortened V by 6 bases and J by 0 bases, and 9 bases separated the two germline ends. Here the CDR3 DNA reads TGTGCCAGCAGCCCTACTAGCTCCTACAATGAGCAGTTCTTC. Amino acids: CASSPTSSYNEQFF.

The rearrangement joins TRBV19 to TRBJ2-1; 11 positions match TRBD2. J gave up 8 bases and V 7 bases, and 13 bases lay outside the gene matches. CDR3 size: 16 residues. Germline V gives CDR1 LNHDA, CDR2 SQIVND (reference sequence). CDR3 nucleotide sequence: TGTGCCAGTACCCCCGTTAGCGGGAGGGAAGTCTATGAGCAGTTCTTC. This gives the protein CASTPVSGREVYEQFF. The variable domain in full, completed from reference TRBV19 and TRBJ2-1, reads DGGITQSPKYLFRKEGQNVTLSCEQNLNHDAMYWYRQDPGQGLRLIYYSQIVNDFQKGDIAEGYSVSREKKESFPLTVTSAQKNPTAFYLCASTPVSGREVYEQFFGPGTRLTVL.

A few counts support this clonotype. The CDR3 bases are TGTGCCAGCAGTGCGCGACTAGCGGGAGACGAGCAGTACTTC. This encodes CASSARLAGDEQYF. J is TRBJ2-7 and V is TRBV28; 12 bases are a match to TRBD2. The CDR3 covers 14 residues. V lost 5 bases to trimming and J lost 5 bases; unmatched junction nucleotides: 4. Germline V gene sequence: CDR1 MDHEN, CDR2 SYDVKM.

This clonotype turned up a few times. This chain links TRBV27 with TRBJ2-7; 8 nucleotides line up with TRBD2. This CDR3 contains 14 residues. J gave up 4 bases and V 1 base, and 3 bases lay outside the gene matches. Germline-derived CDR1 and CDR2 are MNHEY and SMNVEV (reference sequence). The CDR3 DNA is TGTGCCAGCAGTTTATGGTCTAGCGGGTACGAGCAGTACTTC. As protein: CASSLWSSGYEQYF.

The genes are TRBV20-1 and TRBJ2-7; TRBD1 matches at 9 bases. CDR1 is DFQATT, CDR2 SNEGSKA, per germline (reference sequence). The CDR3 totals 16 residues. The V and J ends lost 2 bases and 0 bases, in that order; junction bases with no gene match: 8. CDR3 residues: CSARPTTGGTSYEQYF. The CDR3 nucleotides read TGCAGTGCTAGACCCACGACAGGGGGAACCTCCTACGAGCAGTACTTC.

In this sample, this clonotype turned up a few times. The chain uses TRBV24-1 and TRBJ2-5; TRBD1 matches 7 bases. Per germline, CDR1 KGHDR and CDR2 SFDVKD. Trimming at V came to 5 bases and at J to 1 base, leaving 6 bases not matched to a gene. The CDR3 is 15 residues long. The CDR3 sequence is CATSGSGTAQETQYF. DNA of the CDR3: TGTGCCACCAGTGGGTCCGGGACAGCCCAAGAGACCCAGTACTTC.

This clonotype came up a few times. CDR3 protein: CASSPGQQNTEAFF. The CDR3 DNA sequence: TGCGCCAGCAGCCCCGGACAGCAAAACACTGAAGCTTTCTTT. The rearrangement uses TRBV5-1 and TRBJ1-1; maybe TRBD1 (6 bases). Germline assignment: CDR1 SGHRS and CDR2 YFSETQ. The CDR3 contains 14 residues. V lost 4 bases and J 2 bases, leaving 12 bases between the germline ends.

This rearrangement joins TRBV11-2 to TRBJ2-7; tentatively, D is TRBD2 (5 bases). Germline assignment: CDR1 SGHAT and CDR2 FQNNGV. This CDR3 is built from 13 residues. The V and J ends lost 10 bases and 0 bases respectively, with 13 bases between them. The CDR3: CATRRADSYEQYF. In DNA, the CDR3 is TGTGCCACCCGGCGAGCGGACTCCTACGAGCAGTACTTC.